The rows below give T cell receptor beta chains drawn from one sample of a study of radiation and T cells in renal cell carcinoma. Produced via immunoSEQ multiplex PCR; TCRdb's table is partial and in-frame only. The repertoire holds about 95,000 clones, with 75% to 90% as singletons. Specimen: blood, collected from a patient whose treatment included radiotherapy and nephrectomy. The receptors here all came from a man aged 50 or older with renal cell carcinoma. The CDR3 runs from the conserved cysteine through the conserved F or W. A D gene is named only where the DNA matches it firmly. Size tells how often a clone was seen (once, few, many) or the class of an expanded clone, and some rows leave it out.

>14|TRBJ2-3|TRBV29-1|NA|TRBD1
CSVERDRATDTQYF
TGCAGCGTCGAACGGGACAGGGCGACAGATACGCAGTATTTT
>19|TRBJ1-5|TRBV7-2|once|NA
CASSLVGGYGQGGNQPQHF
TGTGCCAGCAGCTTAGTCGGGGGCTATGGGCAGGGCGGCAATCAGCCCCAGCATTTT
>16|TRBJ2-2|TRBV14|NA|NA
CASSQVRVANTGELFF
TGTGCCAGCAGCCAAGTAAGGGTGGCGAACACCGGGGAGCTGTTTTTT
>15|TRBJ2-5|TRBV6-5|once|NA
CASSYQEKRPETQYF
TGTGCCAGCAGTTACCAGGAGAAACGACCCGAGACCCAGTACTTC
>13|TRBJ2-3|TRBV7-3|once|NA
CASSQNSADTQYF
TGTGCCAGCAGCCAGAATAGCGCAGATACGCAGTATTTT
>14|TRBJ2-5|TRBV21-1|NA|NA
CASSWALKQETQYF
TGTGCCAGCAGCTGGGCCCTGAAACAAGAGACCCAGTACTTC
>13|TRBJ2-7|TRBV18|NA|NA
CASSPGPNYEQYF
TGTGCCAGCTCACCCGGGCCCAACTACGAGCAGTACTTC
>14|TRBJ1-5|TRBV7-9|once|NA
CASSEPAVNQPQHF
TGTGCCAGCAGCGAGCCGGCAGTGAATCAGCCCCAGCATTTT
>15|TRBJ2-7|TRBV7-8|NA|TRBD2
CASSLRGGGVYEQYF
TGTGCCAGCAGCTTACGGGGGGGAGGGGTCTACGAGCAGTACTTC
>14|TRBJ1-3|TRBV18|NA|NA
CASSPPNSGNTIYF
TGTGCCAGCTCACCCCCTAACTCTGGAAACACCATATATTTT
>15|TRBJ2-3|TRBV27|NA|NA
CASSLATSFPDTQYF
TGTGCCAGCAGTTTAGCAACTTCATTCCCAGATACGCAGTATTTT
>16|TRBJ2-1|TRBV2|NA|TRBD2
CASRSTSGGAVIEQFF
TGTGCCAGCAGGTCGACTAGCGGGGGGGCGGTCATTGAGCAGTTCTTC
>13|TRBJ1-6|TRBV29-1|NA|NA
CSVSQERNSPLHF
TGCAGCGTATCCCAGGAGCGAAATTCACCCCTCCACTTT
>15|TRBJ2-5|TRBV30|once|TRBD2
CASNTGTSGGETQYF
TGTGCCTCCAATACCGGGACTAGCGGGGGGGAGACCCAGTACTTC
>13|TRBJ1-4|TRBV10-3|once|NA
CAISEDANEKLFF
TGTGCCATCAGTGAGGACGCTAATGAAAAACTGTTTTTT
>13|TRBJ2-1|TRBV6-5|NA|NA
CASSYSLSNEQFF
TGTGCCAGCAGTTACTCGCTCAGCAATGAGCAGTTCTTC
>13|TRBJ1-5|TRBV27|NA|TRBD1
CASSPGQGLPQHF
TGTGCCAGCAGTCCGGGACAGGGGTTGCCCCAGCATTTT
>15|TRBJ2-6|TRBV9|NA|NA
CASSQTGNGANVLTF
TGTGCCAGCAGTCAAACAGGGAATGGGGCCAACGTCCTGACTTTC
>17|TRBJ2-3|TRBV7-2|NA|NA
CASSLGRGIGSTDTQYF
TGTGCCAGCAGCTTAGGGAGGGGAATTGGTAGCACAGATACGCAGTATTTT
>13|TRBJ1-1|TRBV7-3|medium-sized|TRBD1
CASSSQGSTEAFF
TGTGCCAGCAGCTCACAGGGGAGCACTGAAGCTTTCTTT
>12|TRBJ2-7|TRBV10-3|NA|NA
CAISEAGYEQYF
TGTGCCATCAGTGAGGCGGGCTACGAGCAGTACTTC
>20|TRBJ2-3|TRBV15|NA|TRBD2
CATSRAPGTSGRTNTDTQYF
TGTGCCACCAGCAGAGCCCCCGGGACTAGCGGGAGGACTAACACAGATACGCAGTATTTT
>15|TRBJ2-2|TRBV21-1|few|NA
CASSSSRVNTGELFF
TGTGCCAGCAGCTCTTCTCGGGTCAACACCGGGGAGCTGTTTTTT
>15|TRBJ2-3|TRBV27|NA|TRBD1
CASSSGTGGTDTQYF
TGTGCCAGCAGTTCAGGGACAGGGGGCACAGATACGCAGTATTTT
>15|TRBJ1-5|TRBV29-1|NA|NA
CSVAQGTGGNQPQHF
TGCAGCGTTGCTCAGGGAACAGGAGGCAATCAGCCCCAGCATTTT
>13|TRBJ1-1|TRBV6-5|NA|NA
CASRTGGGTEAFF
TGTGCCAGCAGAACGGGGGGTGGGACTGAAGCTTTCTTT
>17|TRBJ1-2|TRBV4-3|NA|NA
CASSPSNSPVPRHGYTF
TGCGCCAGCAGCCCATCAAATTCGCCGGTCCCCCGGCATGGCTACACCTTC
>15|TRBJ2-7|TRBV7-2|NA|NA
CASSLVPGSSYEQYF
TGTGCCAGCAGCTTAGTCCCAGGGAGCTCCTACGAGCAGTACTTC
>19|TRBJ2-5|TRBV4-2|NA|NA
CASSQELVAGAPKEETQYF
TGTGCCAGCAGCCAAGAATTAGTGGCGGGGGCCCCAAAAGAAGAGACCCAGTACTTC
>18|TRBJ2-5|TRBV4-1|NA|TRBD2
CASSHGLAGGQGEETQYF
TGCGCCAGCAGCCACGGACTAGCGGGGGGCCAGGGGGAAGAGACCCAGTACTTC
>13|TRBJ2-5|TRBV29-1|once|TRBD2
CSVRTSGQETQYF
TGCAGCGTCCGGACTAGCGGGCAAGAGACCCAGTACTTC
>15|TRBJ1-1|TRBV5-6|NA|NA
CASTPPGSLNTEAFF
TGTGCCAGCACCCCCCCCGGCAGCTTGAACACTGAAGCTTTCTTT
>14|TRBJ1-2|TRBV15|NA|NA
CATSRDWDNYGYTF
TGTGCCACCAGCAGAGACTGGGATAACTATGGCTACACCTTC
>13|TRBJ1-1|TRBV6-1|NA|NA
CASRVSWVLEAFF
TGTGCCAGCAGGGTCAGCTGGGTACTTGAAGCTTTCTTT
>15|TRBJ2-7|TRBV5-1|NA|NA
CASSLVVAATYEQYF
TGCGCCAGCAGCTTGGTTGTAGCGGCCACCTACGAGCAGTACTTC
>11|TRBJ2-5|TRBV19|NA|NA
CASGVGETQYF
TGTGCCAGCGGGGTCGGGGAGACCCAGTACTTC
>15|TRBJ2-2|TRBV6-4|NA|NA
CASSADSHNTGELFF
TGTGCCAGCAGTGCGGACTCCCACAACACCGGGGAGCTGTTTTTT
>14|TRBJ1-3|TRBV30|NA|NA
CAWRGGYSGNTIYF
TGTGCCTGGAGGGGGGGCTACTCTGGAAACACCATATATTTT
>17|TRBJ2-1|TRBV5-1|once|TRBD2
CASSAGLAAGSYNEQFF
TGCGCCAGCAGCGCCGGACTAGCGGCCGGCTCCTACAATGAGCAGTTCTTC
>14|TRBJ2-5|TRBV15|NA|NA
CATSRGGDSETQYF
TGTGCCACCAGCAGAGGGGGGGACTCCGAGACCCAGTACTTC
>14|TRBJ2-5|TRBV14|NA|NA
CASSEGGNQETQYF
TGTGCCAGCTCGGAGGGCGGCAACCAAGAGACCCAGTACTTC
>15|TRBJ1-2|TRBV30|NA|NA
CAWSVLLGSFYGYTF
TGTGCCTGGAGTGTACTGCTAGGGAGCTTCTATGGCTACACCTTC
>18|TRBJ1-6|TRBV10-1|NA|NA
CASSEGPIHSSYNSPLHF
TGCGCCAGCAGCGAAGGACCTATACACAGCTCCTATAATTCACCCCTCCACTTT
>12|TRBJ1-2|TRBV13|NA|NA
CASSLGRDGYTF
TGTGCCAGCAGTCTGGGACGCGATGGCTACACCTTC
>14|TRBJ2-5|TRBV19|once|TRBD2
CASSNLAGVETQYF
TGTGCCAGTAGTAATCTAGCGGGGGTAGAGACCCAGTACTTC
>14|TRBJ1-5|TRBV14|NA|NA
CASSQGNPGDPQHF
TGTGCCAGCAGCCAAGGTAACCCAGGGGATCCCCAGCATTTT
>17|TRBJ2-1|TRBV29-1|once|TRBD2
CSVERGGGRDAANEQFF
TGCAGCGTTGAAAGGGGTGGCGGGAGGGATGCAGCCAATGAGCAGTTCTTC
>17|TRBJ1-5|TRBV30|NA|TRBD1
CAWSGGGQSYSNQPQHF
TGTGCCTGGAGTGGGGGGGGACAGTCCTATAGCAATCAGCCCCAGCATTTT
>17|TRBJ1-2|TRBV5-8|NA|TRBD1
CASSLYFRDSLNYGYTF
TGTGCCAGCAGCTTATACTTCCGGGACAGCCTTAACTATGGCTACACCTTC
>13|TRBJ2-7|TRBV14|NA|NA
CASNRGPEREQYF
TGTGCCAGCAACCGGGGCCCAGAGAGGGAGCAGTACTTC
>14|TRBJ1-5|TRBV6-1|NA|NA
CASVADYSNQPQHF
TGTGCCAGCGTGGCGGATTATAGCAATCAGCCCCAGCATTTT
>15|TRBJ2-5|TRBV19|NA|TRBD2
CASSRTSGAQETQYF
TGTGCCAGTAGTCGGACTAGCGGGGCCCAAGAGACCCAGTACTTC
>22|TRBJ2-5|TRBV18|NA|TRBD2
CASSPPEAGTRRELGIQETQYF
TGTGCCAGCTCACCCCCCGAAGCGGGAACGCGTCGGGAGCTGGGCATACAAGAAACCCAGTACTTC
>16|TRBJ1-6|TRBV5-5|NA|NA
CASNLNPGTYNSPLHF
TGTGCCAGCAACTTGAATCCCGGGACTTATAATTCACCCCTCCACTTT
>15|TRBJ2-7|TRBV4-3|NA|TRBD2
CASSQLAGGFYEQYF
TGCGCCAGCAGCCAGCTAGCGGGGGGTTTCTACGAGCAGTACTTC